These 10 T cell receptor beta chains came from one sample sequenced in a study of blood T cell repertoires in COVID-19. The protocol was immunoSEQ multiplex PCR, while the TCRdb copy is restricted to in-frame clones and leaves out a portion. Altogether some 110,000 clones are present, roughly 87% being singletons, with the ten largest covering roughly 8%. The specimen was peripheral blood. The receptors here all came from a human donor in a cohort sampled during active COVID-19.

The chain uses TRBV11-2 and TRBJ1-2; 9 bases fit TRBD1. CDR3 length: 13 amino acids. The V segment lost 5 bases and the J segment 8 bases; nucleotides outside the gene matches: 6. Germline loops: CDR1 SGHAT, CDR2 FQNNGV. CDR3 DNA: TGTGCCAGCAGCAGCCGGGACAGGGCGGGCTACACCTTC. It codes for CASSSRDRAGYTF.

This clone was seen once. The rearrangement joins TRBV5-1 to TRBJ1-1; a weak D match, TRBD1 (6 bases). V was shortened by 2 bases and J by 5 bases, with 16 bases between the two germline ends. Germline assignment: CDR1 SGHRS and CDR2 YFSETQ. This CDR3 region has 15 residues. This CDR3 is CASSFRTAEGTEAFF. DNA for the CDR3: TGCGCCAGCAGCTTCCGGACAGCCGAGGGGACTGAAGCTTTCTTT.

CDR3 amino acids: CATSRDPGYANTGELFF. CDR3 bases: TGTGCCACCAGCAGAGATCCGGGGTACGCGAACACCGGGGAGCTGTTTTTT. The rearrangement uses TRBV15 and TRBJ2-2; weak D call: TRBD2 (5 bases). The ends were cut back, 0 bases at V and 0 bases at J, with 11 bases in the middle. Germline V gene lookup returns CDR1 LNHNV and CDR2 YYDKDF (reference sequence). This CDR3 has 17 amino acids.

V usage is TRBV7-2 and J usage is TRBJ2-3, with D possibly matching TRBD2 (5 bases). V was clipped by 5 bases and J by 0 bases, with 12 bases between them. Per the germline V gene, CDR1 is SGHTA and CDR2 is FQGNSA. The CDR3 is 15 residues long. The CDR3 region is CASSPRTGSTDTQYF. In DNA, the CDR3 is TGTGCCAGCAGCCCCCGGACGGGGAGCACAGATACGCAGTATTTT. The whole variable domain, filled in from reference TRBV7-2 and TRBJ2-3, reads GAGVSQSPSNKVTEKGKDVELRCDPISGHTALYWYRQSLGQGLEFLIYFQGNSAPDKSGLPSDRFSAERTGGSVSTLTIQRTQQEDSAVYLCASSPRTGSTDTQYFGPGTRLTVL.

Written as DNA, the CDR3 is TGTGCCAGCAGCACCGTCAGGTCCTACAATGAGCAGTTCTTC. Amino acid sequence: CASSTVRSYNEQFF. The chain is built from TRBV11-3 and TRBJ2-1; D is ambiguous. This CDR3 has 14 amino acids. Trimming shortened V by 5 bases and J by 1 base, and 9 bases separated the two germline ends. Looked up from germline, CDR1 is SGHNT and CDR2 is YENEEA.

The CDR3, as DNA: TGTGCCTTAGGAGGACTCCCCTCTGGAAACACCATATATTTT. This codes for CALGGLPSGNTIYF. This chain connects TRBV30 to TRBJ1-3; D is ambiguous. Germline CDR1 GTSNPN, CDR2 SVGIG (reference sequence). Between the trimmed V and J ends, which lost 7 bases and 0 bases, there was a span of 13 bases. This CDR3 region has 14 residues.

The chain recombines TRBV9 with TRBJ2-6; D call uncertain. CDR1 and CDR2 from the germline V gene are SGDLS and YYNGEE. The CDR3 sequence is 13 residues long. V lost 3 bases, J lost 11 bases, and 12 bases lay in between. The CDR3 nucleotides are TGTGCCAGCAGCGCCGACTTATCCCACGTCCTGACTTTC. Protein product: CASSADLSHVLTF.

This clone was seen many times. The rearrangement uses TRBV7-2 and TRBJ2-3; TRBD2 aligns across 16 bases. With V trimmed by 1 base and J by 0 bases, 4 bases remained unmatched. The CDR3 contains 19 residues. Germline values: CDR1 SGHTA, CDR2 FQGNSA. DNA for the CDR3: TGTGCCAGCAGCTTAGTAGGGACTAGCGGGGGGGCTAGCACAGATACGCAGTATTTT. Encoded protein: CASSLVGTSGGASTDTQYF.

The V gene is TRBV27, the J gene TRBJ1-4; 7 bases are a match to TRBD1. This CDR3 region has 13 residues. V lost 0 bases, J lost 8 bases, and 0 bases stayed unmatched. CDR1 is MNHEY and CDR2 is SMNVEV in the germline V gene (reference sequence). This chain's CDR3 is CASSLSRGEKLFF. Here the CDR3 DNA reads TGTGCCAGCAGTTTATCCAGGGGGGAAAAACTGTTTTTT.

The chain employs TRBV13 and TRBJ2-3; 12 bases are shared with TRBD2. The CDR3 loop spans 16 amino acids. The germline V gene encodes CDR1 PRHDT and CDR2 FYEKMQ (reference sequence). Trimming at V came to 5 bases and at J to 6 bases, leaving 9 bases not matched to a gene. CDR3: CASSLRASGRGDTQYF. DNA of the CDR3: TGTGCCAGCAGCCTCCGGGCTAGCGGGAGGGGGGATACGCAGTATTTT.